In this sample, the clone carrying this T cell receptor beta chain turned up many times. Through Arm-PCR of CDR3 regions and iRepertoire HTBI primers, TCR beta libraries were built. Each CDR3 protein is one row after TCRdb ran MiXCR on the multiplex PCR reads. This sample carries roughly 500,000 distinct CDR3 sequences, about 13% of them seen once, and the ten largest clones take 8.5% to 10%. The sample's time point: newly diagnosed GD, antithyroid drugs for less than 3 months. Construction of the TCR library relied on RNA isolated from PBMCs. Those enrolled as patients came out of an endocrinology department in Xi'an, China. The data originate from a study of regulatory T cells in long-lasting Graves disease. The length of the CDR3 is 13 residues. Germline V lookup: CDR1 MNHEY, CDR2 SVGAGI. The V gene lost 2 bases and the J gene lost 4 bases, with 8 bases spanning the gap. The sample was also linked to a second study, of T cells in Graves' hyperthyroidism and ophthalmopathy. In that study: The HTBI primer set was used in a first-round RT-PCR of the TCR CDR3. Ophthalmopathy got predicted by the model a median approximately 6 months before its onset.

This receptor was taken from a man under 40 with Graves disease. This specimen was peripheral blood mononuclear cells (PBMCs), taken at new diagnosis, from a patient treated with antithyroid drugs. V usage is TRBV6-5 and J usage is TRBJ2-5; TRBD2 might be the D (5 bases). CDR3: CASSYGEIETQYF. The CDR3 region has the DNA TGTGCCAGCAGTTACGGGGAGATAGAGACCCAGTACTTC.